Given below is one TCR beta chain in context. The CDR3 extends over 14 amino acids. Trimming removed 1 base at V and 2 bases at J, with 8 bases between. Germline V gene sequence: CDR1 ENHRY, CDR2 SYGVKD. The data stem from a study of blood T cell repertoires in COVID-19. Study at large: Both acute and convalescent COVID-19 samples were obtained from the United States, Italy and Spain. PBMCs, B-cell-depleted T cells, or T cells were the source of the cDNA or gDNA that made up the material.

The protocol was immunoSEQ multiplex PCR, while the TCRdb copy is restricted to in-frame clones and leaves out a portion. The data show tens of thousands of clones, with around 81% seen just once and 7.2% held by the top ten. Specimen: peripheral blood. This chain connects TRBV10-3 to TRBJ1-1; D call uncertain. This clonotype was obtained from a man in his fifties or sixties with acute or convalescent COVID-19. The CDR3 spells CAISELGSNTEAFF. CDR3 nucleotides: TGTGCCATCAGTGAGTTAGGGAGCAACACTGAAGCTTTCTTT.